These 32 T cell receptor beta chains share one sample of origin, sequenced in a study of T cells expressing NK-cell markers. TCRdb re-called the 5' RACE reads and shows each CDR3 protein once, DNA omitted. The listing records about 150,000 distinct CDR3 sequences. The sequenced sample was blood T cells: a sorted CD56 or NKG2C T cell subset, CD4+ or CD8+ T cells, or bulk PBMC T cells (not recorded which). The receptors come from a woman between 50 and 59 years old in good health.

The CDR3 spells CASSFYGSSYEQYF. V and J are TRBV11-1 and TRBJ2-7. CDR3 length: 14 amino acids. Germline loops: CDR1 SGHAT, CDR2 FQDESV (reference sequence).

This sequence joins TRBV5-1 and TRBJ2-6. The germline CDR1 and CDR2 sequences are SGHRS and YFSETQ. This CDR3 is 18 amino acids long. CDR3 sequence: CASSPDDIWLGGANVLTF. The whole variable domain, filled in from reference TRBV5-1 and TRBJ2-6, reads KAGVTQTPRYLIKTRGQQVTLSCSPISGHRSVSWYQQTPGQGLQFLFEYFSETQRNKGNFPGRFSGRQFSNSRSEMNVSTLELGDSALYLCASSPDDIWLGGANVLTFGAGSRLTVL.

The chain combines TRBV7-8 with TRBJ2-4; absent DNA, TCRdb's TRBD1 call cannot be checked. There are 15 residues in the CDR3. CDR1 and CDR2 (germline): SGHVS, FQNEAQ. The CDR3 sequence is CASSLADRGDNIQYF.

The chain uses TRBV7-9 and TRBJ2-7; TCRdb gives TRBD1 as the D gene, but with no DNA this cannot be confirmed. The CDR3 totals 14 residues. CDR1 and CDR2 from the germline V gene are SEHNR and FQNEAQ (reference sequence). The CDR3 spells CASSPGLGPYEQYF.

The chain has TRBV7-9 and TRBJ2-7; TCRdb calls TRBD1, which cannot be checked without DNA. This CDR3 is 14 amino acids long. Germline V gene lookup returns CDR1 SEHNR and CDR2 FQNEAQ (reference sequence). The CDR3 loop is CASSSRTDSYEQYF.

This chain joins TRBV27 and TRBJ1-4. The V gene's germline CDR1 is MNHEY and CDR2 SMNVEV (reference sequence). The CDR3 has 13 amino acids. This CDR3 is CASRPLANEKLFF. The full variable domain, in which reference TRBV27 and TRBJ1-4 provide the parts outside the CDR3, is EAQVTQNPRYLITVTGKKLTVTCSQNMNHEYMSWYRQDPGLGLRQIYYSMNVEVTDKGDVPEGYKVSRKEKRNFPLILESPSPNQTSLYFCASRPLANEKLFFGSGTQLSVL.

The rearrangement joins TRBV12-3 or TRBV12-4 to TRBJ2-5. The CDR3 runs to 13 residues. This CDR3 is CASTWSLRETQYF.

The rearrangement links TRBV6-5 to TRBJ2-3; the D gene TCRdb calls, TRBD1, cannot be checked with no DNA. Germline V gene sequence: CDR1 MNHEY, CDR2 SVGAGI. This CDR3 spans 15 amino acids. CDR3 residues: CASSYPGQGRDTQYF.

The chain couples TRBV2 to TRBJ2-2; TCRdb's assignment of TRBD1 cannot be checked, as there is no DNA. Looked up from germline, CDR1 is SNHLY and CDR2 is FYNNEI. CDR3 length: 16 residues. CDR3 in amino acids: CASMGTDRANTGELFF.

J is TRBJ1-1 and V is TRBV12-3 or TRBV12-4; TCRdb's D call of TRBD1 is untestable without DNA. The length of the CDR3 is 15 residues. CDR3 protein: CASSLATGVNTEAFF.

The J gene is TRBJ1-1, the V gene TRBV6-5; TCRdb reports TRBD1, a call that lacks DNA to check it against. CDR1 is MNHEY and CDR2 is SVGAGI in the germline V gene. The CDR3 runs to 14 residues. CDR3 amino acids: CASSSAGLNTEAFF.

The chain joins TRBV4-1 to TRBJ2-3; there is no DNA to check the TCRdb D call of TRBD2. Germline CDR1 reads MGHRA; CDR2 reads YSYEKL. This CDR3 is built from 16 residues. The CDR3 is CASSRGTSGNSDTQYF.

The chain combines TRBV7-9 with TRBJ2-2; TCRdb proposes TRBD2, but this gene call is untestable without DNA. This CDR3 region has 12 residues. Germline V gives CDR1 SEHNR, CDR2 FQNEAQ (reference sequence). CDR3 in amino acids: CATTSHTGELFF.

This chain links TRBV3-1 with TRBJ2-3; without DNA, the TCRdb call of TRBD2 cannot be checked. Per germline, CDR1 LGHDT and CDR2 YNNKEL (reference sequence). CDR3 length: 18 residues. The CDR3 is CASSQVSIAGIGTDTQYF.

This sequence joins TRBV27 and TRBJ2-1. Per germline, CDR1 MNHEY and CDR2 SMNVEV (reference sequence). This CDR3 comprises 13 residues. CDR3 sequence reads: CASSPSTGNEQFF.

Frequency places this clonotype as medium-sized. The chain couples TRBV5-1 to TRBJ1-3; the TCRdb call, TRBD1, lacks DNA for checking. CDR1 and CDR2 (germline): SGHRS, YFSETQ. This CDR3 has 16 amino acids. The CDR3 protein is CASSPRWGLSGNTIYF.

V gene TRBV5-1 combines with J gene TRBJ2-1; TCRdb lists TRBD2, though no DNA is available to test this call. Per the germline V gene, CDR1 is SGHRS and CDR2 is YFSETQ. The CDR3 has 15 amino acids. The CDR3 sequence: CASSLGLARNNEQFF.

The CDR3 protein is CASSQGLSAYEQYF. The genes are TRBV4-1 and TRBJ2-7; TCRdb names TRBD2, which stays unverified in the absence of DNA. Germline CDR1 MGHRA, CDR2 YSYEKL. CDR3 length: 14 amino acids.

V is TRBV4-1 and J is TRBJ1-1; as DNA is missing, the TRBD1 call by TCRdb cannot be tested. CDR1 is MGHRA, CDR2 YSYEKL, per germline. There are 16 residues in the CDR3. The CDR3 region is CASSQDILGQNTEAFF.

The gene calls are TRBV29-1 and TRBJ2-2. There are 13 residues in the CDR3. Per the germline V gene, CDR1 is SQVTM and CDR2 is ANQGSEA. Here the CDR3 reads CSVGKGNTGELFF.

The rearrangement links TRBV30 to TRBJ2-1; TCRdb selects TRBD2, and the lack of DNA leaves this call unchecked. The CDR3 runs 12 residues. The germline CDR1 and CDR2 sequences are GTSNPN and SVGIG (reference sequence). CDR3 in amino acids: CAWRRDQQEQFF.

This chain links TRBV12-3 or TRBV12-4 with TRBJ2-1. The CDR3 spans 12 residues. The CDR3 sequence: CASTFGYNEQFF.

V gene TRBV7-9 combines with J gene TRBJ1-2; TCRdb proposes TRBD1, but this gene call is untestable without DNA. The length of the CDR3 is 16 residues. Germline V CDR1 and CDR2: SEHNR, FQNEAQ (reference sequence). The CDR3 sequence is CASSSLSGTMTYGYTF.

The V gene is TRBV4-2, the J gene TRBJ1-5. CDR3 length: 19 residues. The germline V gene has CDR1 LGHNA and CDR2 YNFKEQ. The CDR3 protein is CASSQDPSGFRHSNQPQHF.

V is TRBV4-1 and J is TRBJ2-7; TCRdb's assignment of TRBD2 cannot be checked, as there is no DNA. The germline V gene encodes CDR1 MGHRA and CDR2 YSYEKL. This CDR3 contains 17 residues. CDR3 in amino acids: CASSQDLRTSWGYEQYF.

The CDR3 reads CASSQFLSGEEYQETQYF. The rearrangement joins TRBV4-2 to TRBJ2-5. The CDR3 runs 18 residues. Per germline, CDR1 LGHNA and CDR2 YNFKEQ.

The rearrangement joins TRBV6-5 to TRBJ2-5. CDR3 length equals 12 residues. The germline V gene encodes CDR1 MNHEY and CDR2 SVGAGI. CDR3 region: CASSPTLETQYF.

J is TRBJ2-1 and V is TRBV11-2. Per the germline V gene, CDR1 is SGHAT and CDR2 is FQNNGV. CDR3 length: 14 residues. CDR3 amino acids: CASSLDLGYNEQFF.

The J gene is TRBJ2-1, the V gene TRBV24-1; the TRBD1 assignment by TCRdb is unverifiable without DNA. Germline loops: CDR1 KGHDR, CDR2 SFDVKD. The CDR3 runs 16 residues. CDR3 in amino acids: CATSDPRTGMNNEQFF.

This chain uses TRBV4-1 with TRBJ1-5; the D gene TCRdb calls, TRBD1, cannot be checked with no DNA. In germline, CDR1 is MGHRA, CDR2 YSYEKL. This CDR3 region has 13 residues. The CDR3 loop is CASSPTGDQPQHF.

The CDR3 region is CASSQVAGRGKNIQYF. The rearrangement joins TRBV4-1 to TRBJ2-4; TCRdb returns TRBD1, unconfirmable since there is no DNA. Germline loops: CDR1 MGHRA, CDR2 YSYEKL. The CDR3 consists of 16 residues.

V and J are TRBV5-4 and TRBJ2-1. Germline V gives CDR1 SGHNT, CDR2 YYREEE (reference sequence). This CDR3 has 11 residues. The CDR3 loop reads CASSLGLAGFF.